One and the same sample provided the 32 T cell receptor beta chains below, sequenced in a study of read filtering for tumor transcriptome and immune sequencing. This library used roughly 400 ng RNA and molecular barcoded adaptors spanning alpha/delta and beta/gamma chains. One entry per CDR3 protein results from TCRdb running MiXCR on the reads. The sample shows 75,000 to 95,000 distinct CDR3 sequences, roughly 21% of them seen only once. Sequenced input: a population of CD138-negative cells sorted from bone marrow. The source is a donor over 35 with multiple myeloma.

This clonotype showed up many times. V gene TRBV24-1 combines with J gene TRBJ2-3, with D possibly TRBD1 on 5 matching bases. The CDR3 contains 15 residues. CDR1 is KGHDR, CDR2 SFDVKD, per germline. Trimming cost V 3 bases and J 0 bases, with 9 bases left between them. This chain's CDR3 is CATSDDSTSTDTQYF. The DNA of the CDR3 is TGTGCCACCAGTGATGACAGTACTAGCACAGATACGCAGTATTTT.

This clonotype was counted many times. V gene TRBV4-1 combines with J gene TRBJ1-6; TRBD1 might be the D (5 bases). Germline V gene data show CDR1 as MGHRA and CDR2 as YSYEKL. This CDR3 has 15 residues. The V and J ends lost 0 bases and 4 bases respectively, with 7 bases between them. The CDR3 is CASSQDRAYNSPLHF. CDR3 in DNA: TGCGCCAGCAGCCAAGACAGGGCTTATAATTCACCCCTCCACTTT.

This clonotype appeared many times. The gene calls are TRBV6-5 and TRBJ2-1, with 9 positions matching TRBD2. Germline assignment: CDR1 MNHEY and CDR2 SVGAGI. This CDR3 spans 15 amino acids. Trimming at V came to 6 bases and at J to 2 bases, leaving 5 bases not matched to a gene. CDR3 amino acids: CASRERGAPYNEQFF. Written as DNA, the CDR3 is TGTGCCAGCAGAGAGCGGGGGGCCCCCTACAATGAGCAGTTCTTC.

This clonotype was seen ten or more times. The J gene is TRBJ1-5, the V gene TRBV2; possible D gene TRBD1, 5 bases. This CDR3 spans 15 amino acids. Per germline, CDR1 SNHLY and CDR2 FYNNEI. V shed 5 bases and J shed 7 bases, with 18 bases lying between them. CDR3 nucleotides: TGTGCCAGCAGTCCAAATACGGGGACCGGGCAGCCCCAGCATTTT. It codes for CASSPNTGTGQPQHF. Complete variable domain (other parts from reference TRBV2 and TRBJ1-5): EPEVTQTPSHQVTQMGQEVILRCVPISNHLYFYWYRQILGQKVEFLVSFYNNEISEKSEIFDDQFSVERPDGSNFTLKIRSTKLEDSAMYFCASSPNTGTGQPQHFGDGTRLSIL.

This clonotype occurred many times. The chain employs TRBV3-1 and TRBJ2-7, with 7 bases that match TRBD2. The length of the CDR3 is 16 residues. Germline V gene data show CDR1 as LGHDT and CDR2 as YNNKEL (reference sequence). J was trimmed by 5 bases and V by 0 bases; bases with no gene match: 10. The CDR3 DNA is TGTGCCAGCAGCCAAGATTGGGAGGGATCTCGAGACGAGCAGTACTTC. It encodes CASSQDWEGSRDEQYF.

At least ten counts were recorded for this clonotype. This chain uses TRBV12-3 or TRBV12-4 with TRBJ1-1; 7 nucleotides match TRBD1. V trimming: 5 bases; J trimming: 4 bases; junction bases outside the gene matches: 7. The CDR3 sequence is 14 residues long. The CDR3, as DNA: TGTGCCAGCAGTGCGCGACAGGGACCCACTGAAGCTTTCTTT. Its translation is CASSARQGPTEAFF.

This clonotype was observed many times. The chain links TRBV19 to TRBJ2-2; tentatively, D is TRBD2 (7 bases). CDR1 is LNHDA, CDR2 SQIVND, per germline (reference sequence). The CDR3 totals 17 residues. V was clipped by 1 base and J by 2 bases, with 14 bases between them. The CDR3: CASSIGGGLLNTGELFF. The CDR3 region has the DNA TGTGCCAGTAGTATAGGCGGGGGCCTACTAAACACCGGGGAGCTGTTTTTT.

This clonotype has ten or more counts. V gene TRBV12-3 or TRBV12-4 combines with J gene TRBJ2-2, with 9 bases matching TRBD1. V dropped 7 bases and J dropped 2; count of bases not matched to a gene: 2. The CDR3 loop spans 14 amino acids. CDR3 region: CASKGQGNTGELFF. CDR3 coding DNA: TGTGCCAGCAAGGGACAGGGTAACACCGGGGAGCTGTTTTTT.

This clonotype was detected only a few times. J is TRBJ1-4 and V is TRBV7-8, with D tentatively TRBD1 (5 bases). Germline V gene sequence: CDR1 SGHVS, CDR2 FQNEAQ. The CDR3 covers 15 residues. Trimming removed 4 bases from V and 5 bases from J, with 14 bases in between. CDR3 loop: CASSSLLGVNEKLFF. The DNA for the CDR3 is TGTGCCAGCAGCTCGCTATTAGGGGTCAATGAAAAACTGTTTTTT.

The table lists this clonotype with many counts. V usage is TRBV7-6 and J usage is TRBJ2-2; D uncertain. V dropped 5 bases and J dropped 2 bases, with 6 bases sitting between them. Per the germline V gene, CDR1 is SGHVS and CDR2 is FNYEAQ. The CDR3 consists of 13 residues. The CDR3 DNA reads TGTGCCAGCAGCCCGGACAACACCGGGGAGCTGTTTTTT. The encoded protein is CASSPDNTGELFF.

To note about this clonotype: The conserved closing phenylalanine or tryptophan is absent in this CDR3, likely reflecting a read error. The chain has TRBV11-2 and TRBJ2-2, with 12 bases that match TRBD2. From germline, CDR1 is SGHAT and CDR2 FQNNGV. The junction had 2 bases not matched to a gene; V was cut back by 5 bases and J by 1 base. The CDR3 has 16 amino acids. The CDR3 DNA sequence: TGTGCCAGCAGCCAGGGACTAGCGGGGAACACCGGGGAGCTGTTTCTT. It yields the protein CASSQGLAGNTGELFL.

About this clonotype: A read error may be the cause here, since a much bigger clone is one base away. The CDR3 ends on some other residue instead of the conserved phenylalanine or tryptophan, so this is likely a read error. The chain recombines TRBV5-1 with TRBJ1-1; no clear D gene. CDR1 is SGHRS and CDR2 is YFSETQ in the germline V gene. Between the trimmed V and J ends, which lost 0 bases and 0 bases, there was a span of 6 bases. The CDR3 contains 14 residues. The CDR3 spells CASSLGFMNTEAFL. The CDR3 coding sequence is TGCGCCAGCAGCTTGGGGTTCATGAACACTGAAGCTTTCCTT.

For this clonotype: With a much larger clone just one base away, this may be a read error. The chain has TRBV7-2 and TRBJ1-1; D gene uncertain. Germline CDR1 is SGHTA and CDR2 is FQGNSA. The CDR3 totals 15 residues. The CDR3 nucleotides read TGTGCCAACAGCTTAAAGGGCAGTCTGAACACTGAAGCTTTCTTT. Translated, it gives CANSLKGSLNTEAFF.

For this clonotype: Germline and junction disagree at one end, which may indicate a read error. V is TRBV20-1 and J is TRBJ2-5; TRBD2 matches at 9 bases. Germline loops: CDR1 DFQATT, CDR2 SNEGSKA (reference sequence). The CDR3 has 15 residues. CDR3 amino acids: CSARDASGVGKTQHF. The DNA of the CDR3 is TGCAGTGCTAGAGATGCTAGCGGGGTGGGTAAGACCCAGCACTTT.

As regards this clonotype: A read error is possible here, since a much larger clone lies one base away. V is TRBV28 and J is TRBJ2-5; D call uncertain. The length of the CDR3 is 12 residues. In germline, CDR1 is MDHEN, CDR2 SYDVKM. The CDR3 DNA reads as TGTGCCAGCAGTTTGTTCCGTGAGATCCAGTACTTC. This sequence encodes CASSLFREIQYF.

This clonotype was found many times. CDR3 loop: CASSFQQGNNYGYTF. The CDR3 coding sequence is TGTGCCAGCAGTTTCCAACAGGGGAACAACTATGGCTACACCTTC. The chain uses TRBV28 and TRBJ1-2; TRBD1 matches at 7 bases. Per the germline V gene, CDR1 is MDHEN and CDR2 is SYDVKM. This CDR3 comprises 15 residues. Trimming cost V 3 bases and J 2 bases; bases outside gene matches: 6.

The V gene is TRBV28, the J gene TRBJ2-5; D perhaps matches TRBD1 (5 bases). Germline V lookup: CDR1 MDHEN, CDR2 SYDVKM. The CDR3 covers 13 residues. The germline V and J ends were trimmed by 6 bases and 6 bases, with 14 bases remaining between them. The DNA of the CDR3 is TGTGCCAGCAGACTCGACAGTCTTCAGACCCAGTACTTC. As protein: CASRLDSLQTQYF.

This clonotype occurred a few times. The rearrangement uses TRBV7-3 and TRBJ1-1; 7 nucleotides align to TRBD1. Trimming took 5 bases from V and 7 from J; bases not matched to a gene: 7. The CDR3 totals 13 residues. Germline CDR1 SGHTA, CDR2 FQGTGA. The CDR3 nucleotides are TGTGCCAGCAGCCTGACAGGGTCCCGTGAAGCTTTCTTT. Residues: CASSLTGSREAFF.

A remark on this clonotype: A much larger clone lies one base from this, so it may be a read error. The chain is built from TRBV7-3 and TRBJ1-1; D remains unclear. The germline V gene encodes CDR1 SGHTA and CDR2 FQGTGA. This CDR3 has 13 residues. For the CDR3, the DNA is TGTGCCAGCAGCTTATCAGCGAACACTGTAGCTTTCTTT. It specifies CASSLSANTVAFF.

Concerning this clonotype itself: A clone one base away is much larger, so this may be a read error. The chain has TRBV28 and TRBJ2-5; possible D gene TRBD1, 6 bases. In germline, CDR1 is MDHEN, CDR2 SYDVKM. There are 12 residues in the CDR3. The CDR3 DNA is TGTGCCAGCGGGGACAAAAAAGAGACCCATTACTTC. This sequence encodes CASGDKKETHYF.

This clonotype was detected only a few times. The chain's CDR3 is CASSSPVGGTQYF. CDR3 nucleotide sequence: TGTGCCAGCAGTTCCCCCGTCGGGGGGACCCAGTACTTC. The rearrangement links TRBV28 to TRBJ2-5; possible D gene TRBD2, 6 bases. The CDR3 totals 13 residues. V gave up 4 bases and J gave up 7 bases, with 13 bases separating them. CDR1 and CDR2 from the germline V gene are MDHEN and SYDVKM.

The chain is built from TRBV29-1 and TRBJ2-1; 7 positions match TRBD2. V dropped 8 bases and J dropped 5; count of bases not matched to a gene: 12. The CDR3 totals 14 residues. CDR1 and CDR2 (germline): SQVTM, ANQGSEA. CDR3 residues: CSLTTCGGNNEQFF. CDR3 coding DNA: TGCAGCCTGACTACTTGCGGGGGAAACAATGAGCAGTTCTTC.

The gene calls are TRBV5-1 and TRBJ2-3; D tentatively fits TRBD1 or TRBD2 (5 bases each). Trimming left V 4 bases short and J 4 bases short, with 16 bases between. The CDR3 sequence is 15 residues long. Germline values: CDR1 SGHRS, CDR2 YFSETQ. CDR3 sequence reads: CASSPGTGSPDTQYF. CDR3 in DNA: TGCGCCAGCAGCCCCGGGACGGGGAGCCCAGATACGCAGTATTTT.

This clonotype was detected ten times or more. This rearrangement joins TRBV5-1 to TRBJ2-3; a weak D match, TRBD1 (5 bases). Germline CDR1 is SGHRS and CDR2 is YFSETQ. The V end was cut by 2 bases, the J end by 5 bases, with 12 bases between. CDR3 length: 14 residues. CDR3 loop: CASSFGQGRDTQYF. CDR3 nucleotides: TGCGCCAGCAGCTTTGGCCAGGGAAGAGATACGCAGTATTTT.

There are many counts of this clonotype. This chain connects TRBV6-6 to TRBJ2-3; 13 nucleotides match TRBD2. With V trimmed by 4 bases and J by 1 base, 5 bases remained unmatched. CDR3 length: 17 amino acids. The germline V gene has CDR1 MNHNY and CDR2 SVGAGI (reference sequence). CDR3 nucleotide sequence: TGTGCCAGCAGTTTGTCAGGACTAGCGGGGGGCACAGATACGCAGTATTTT. It specifies CASSLSGLAGGTDTQYF.

The chain carries TRBV20-1 and TRBJ1-2; 9 bases align to TRBD1. With V trimmed by 2 bases and J by 5 bases, 9 bases remained unmatched. The germline CDR1 and CDR2 sequences are DFQATT and SNEGSKA (reference sequence). There are 15 residues in the CDR3. This CDR3 reads CSARTRQGVRYGYTF. The CDR3 DNA reads TGCAGTGCTAGAACCCGACAGGGGGTAAGGTATGGCTACACCTTC.

This clonotype appeared many times. The genes are TRBV5-1 and TRBJ2-5; possibly TRBD1 for D (5 bases). Trimming removed 0 bases from V and 5 bases from J, with 14 bases in between. This CDR3 is 15 amino acids long. Germline loops: CDR1 SGHRS, CDR2 YFSETQ. DNA of the CDR3: TGCGCCAGCAGCTTGGCTCAGGGCGGCCAGGAGACCCAGTACTTC. Amino acid sequence: CASSLAQGGQETQYF.

The J gene is TRBJ1-2, the V gene TRBV9, with D perhaps TRBD1 (6 bases). The CDR3 is 15 amino acids. Germline V gene lookup returns CDR1 SGDLS and CDR2 YYNGEE. The V end was cut by 0 bases, the J end by 2 bases, with 11 bases between. The CDR3: CASSVETGTNYGYTF. Written as DNA, the CDR3 is TGTGCCAGCAGCGTAGAAACAGGGACGAACTATGGCTACACCTTC.

This clonotype was recorded at least ten times. The V and J genes are TRBV28 and TRBJ2-7, with TRBD2 matching over 7 bases. CDR3 size: 14 residues. Trimming removed 4 bases from V and 5 bases from J; junction bases left unmatched: 8. Germline values: CDR1 MDHEN, CDR2 SYDVKM. The CDR3 nucleotides read TGTGCCAGCAGTTCCCTGGGGGGGTTCCACGAGCAGTACTTC. Translated, it gives CASSSLGGFHEQYF.

Points on this clonotype: Just one base apart from a much larger clone, this may be a read error. The chain combines TRBV6-5 with TRBJ2-2; a weak D match, TRBD2 (5 bases). The CDR3 has 11 residues. CDR1 and CDR2 (germline): MNHEY, SVGAGI. This CDR3 is CASSYDGEPFF. The CDR3 nucleotides read TGTGCCAGCAGTTACGACGGGGAGCCGTTTTTT.

About this clonotype itself: A much larger clone sits a single nucleotide away, making a read error possible. The missing conserved phenylalanine or tryptophan at the end of this CDR3 makes a read error likely. The rearrangement joins TRBV28 to TRBJ1-1; D gene ambiguous. The CDR3 has 12 residues. Germline V gene sequence: CDR1 MDHEN, CDR2 SYDVKM. Trimming took 6 bases from V and 0 from J, leaving 5 bases between them. The CDR3 nucleotides are TGTGCCAGCAGAATCTTGAACACTGAAGCTTTCCTT. As protein: CASRILNTEAFL.

This clonotype came up many times. This chain uses TRBV30 with TRBJ2-1; no definite D call. Germline V gives CDR1 GTSNPN, CDR2 SVGIG (reference sequence). This CDR3 spans 10 amino acids. Trimming took off 0 bases at V and 8 bases at J, with 2 bases between the two ends. CDR3 sequence reads: CAWSVHEQFF. DNA of the CDR3: TGTGCCTGGAGTGTACATGAGCAGTTCTTC.